In its sample, the clone carrying this T cell receptor beta chain was seen a few times. This CDR3 region has 15 residues. In germline, CDR1 is MNHEY, CDR2 SMNVEV (reference sequence). Trimming cost V 3 bases and J 6 bases; bases outside gene matches: 8. The use of a sample-barcoded 5' primer and a J-beta primer mix characterized a second PCR of about 7 to 12 cycles. In TCRdb, the 5' RACE reads were re-called with MiXCR into one record per CDR3 protein. The sample lists about 800,000 distinct CDR3 sequences; around 25% were seen once. The data were taken from a study of blood T cells in healthy people across ages. Study details: There was about one barcoded beta molecule captured by template switching per two T cells.

The same sample was also used in a study of T cells of mothers and their children. That source adds: Mothers yielded over 9.5 million CDR3 reads, children about 3 million each. Persistent microchimeric T cell clones were sought, and none were detected.

This TCR was recovered from a boy younger than 18 in good health. This rearrangement joins TRBV27 to TRBJ2-7; 10 positions match TRBD1. Sequencing input: blood. The DNA for the CDR3 is TGTGCCAGCAGTTTTCTTGACGGGACAGGGGCCGAGCAGTACTTC. Its translation is CASSFLDGTGAEQYF.